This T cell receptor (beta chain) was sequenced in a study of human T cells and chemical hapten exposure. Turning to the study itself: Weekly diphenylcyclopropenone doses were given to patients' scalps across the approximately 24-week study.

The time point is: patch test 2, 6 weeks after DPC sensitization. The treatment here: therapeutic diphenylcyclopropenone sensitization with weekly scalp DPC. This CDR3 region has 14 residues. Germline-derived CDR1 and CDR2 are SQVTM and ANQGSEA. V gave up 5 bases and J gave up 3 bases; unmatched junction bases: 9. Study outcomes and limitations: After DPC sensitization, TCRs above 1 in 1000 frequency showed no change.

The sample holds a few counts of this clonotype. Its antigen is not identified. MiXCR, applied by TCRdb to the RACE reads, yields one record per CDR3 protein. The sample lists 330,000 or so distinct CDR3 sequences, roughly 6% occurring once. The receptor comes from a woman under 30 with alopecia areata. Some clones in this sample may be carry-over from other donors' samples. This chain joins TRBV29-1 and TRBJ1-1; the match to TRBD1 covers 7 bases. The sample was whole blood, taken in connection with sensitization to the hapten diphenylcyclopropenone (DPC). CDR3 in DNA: TGCAGCGTTAAGAAGGGGGCAGGGGACACTGAAGCTTTCTTT. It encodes CSVKKGAGDTEAFF.